One T cell receptor (beta chain) is described in this entry. CDR3 size: 14 residues. The germline CDR1 and CDR2 sequences are SQVTM and ANQGSEA. The V gene end was trimmed by 5 bases and the J gene end by 6 bases; junction bases not matched to a gene: 11. The sample belongs to a study of CD8 T cells in Susac syndrome. Roughly 0.45 to 1 ug RNA was reverse transcribed with random hexamers. Across 54 Vbeta and 13 Jbeta, immunoSEQ multiplex PCR amplified TCR beta CDR3. TCRdb passed the immunoSEQ multiplex PCR reads through MiXCR, listing each CDR3 protein once. The repertoire includes around 190,000 distinct CDR3 sequences, 85% to 95% of them detected once, and about 0.095% sits in the top ten.

V gene TRBV29-1 combines with J gene TRBJ1-2, with 8 nucleotides matching TRBD1. The specimen sequenced was CD4+ T cells from PBMCs. This clonotype was sampled from a human donor in good health. CDR3 DNA sequence: TGCAGCGTTTGGACAGGGTCTTCTAAGGATGGCTACACCTTC. It codes for CSVWTGSSKDGYTF.